The present T cell receptor (beta chain) was sequenced within a study of cytomegalovirus exposure and HLA in healthy donors. On the study more broadly: The study placed approximately 80% of its approximately 400 genotyped donors in the Caucasian-associated ancestry cluster.

About this clone itself: Its antigen is not known.

Germline V gives CDR1 MNHEY, CDR2 SVGAGI. V gave up 0 bases and J gave up 7 bases, with 18 bases separating them. The CDR3 covers 16 residues. Donors sampled were nominally healthy, though unrecorded immune exposures were likely. In the PCR, 60 Vbeta and 13 Jbeta primers were used. Sequencing used immunoSEQ multiplex PCR; TCRdb keeps in-frame clones, though not all of them. The sample lists approximately 160,000 clones, approximately 67% occurring once. Findings and limits, study-wide: Donor immune exposure was known only as CMV serostatus.

Specimen: PBMCs. This rearrangement joins TRBV6-5 to TRBJ1-2; perhaps TRBD1 as D (5 bases). The receptor was isolated from a woman aged 18-35 years in good health and CMV-seropositive. Here the CDR3 DNA reads TGTGCCAGCAGTTACTCGGACGGACATCTTAGAGGTGGCTACACCTTC. It is translated as CASSYSDGHLRGGYTF.